This TCR beta chain was sequenced in a study of response to subunit inactivated influenza vaccine. For this clonotype: The antigen remains unidentified.

TCRdb re-called the RT-PCR reads with MiXCR, one entry per CDR3 protein. Of around 580,000 distinct CDR3 sequences listed, approximately 15% are singletons. Study-level points and caveats: Each seasonal influenza vaccination recruits few new T cells, the authors suggested.

Trimming stripped 4 bases from V and 2 bases from J, with 11 bases between. The CDR3 spans 14 residues. Germline lookup yields CDR1 MNHEY and CDR2 SVGAGI. This specimen consisted of PBMCs from blood, obtained 12 days after vaccination. This sequence joins TRBV6-5 and TRBJ1-2, with D tentatively TRBD1 (5 bases). The TCR comes from a man aged 50 or older who received an inactivated influenza vaccine. Written as DNA, the CDR3 is TGTGCCAGCAGTTCCGGGACCGCGAACTATGGCTACACCTTC. Amino acids: CASSSGTANYGYTF.